A selection of T cell receptor beta chains follows, all from one sample in a study of shared clonotypes between healthy human individuals. Libraries were prepared by immunoSEQ multiplex PCR; TCRdb keeps only in-frame clonotypes and omits some of them. The table includes approximately 2.1 million clones, more than 80% detected once. The sample consisted of naive CD4+ T cells from PBMCs. Every receptor here comes from a man aged 18 to 35 in good health. Some clones in this sample may be carry-over from other donors' samples. Each CDR3 is given with its conserved first and last residue. D genes are given only for firm matches. The listing skips clone size in some rows; elsewhere it reads once, few, many or a size class.

d_gene	v_gene	j_gene	abundance	CDR3aa	CDR3nt
TRBD1	TRBV28	TRBJ1-6	-	CASSSGQGGVSPLHF	TGTGCCAGCAGTTCAGGACAGGGAGGAGTCTCACCCCTCCACTTT
TRBD2	TRBV7-9	TRBJ2-7	once	CASSLEAFSSGRGEQYF	TGTGCCAGCAGCTTAGAGGCCTTCTCGAGCGGGAGGGGTGAGCAGTACTTC
TRBD1	TRBV28	TRBJ1-2	-	CASSLEGTGVYGYTF	TGTGCCAGCAGCCTCGAGGGGACAGGGGTCTATGGCTACACCTTC
-	TRBV6-1	TRBJ2-7	once	CASSEFIGTSTYEQYF	TGTGCCAGCAGTGAATTCATCGGGACCTCCACCTACGAGCAGTACTTC
-	TRBV14	TRBJ2-5	once	CASSPTFHRGETQYF	TGTGCCAGCAGCCCTACCTTCCATCGGGGGGAGACCCAGTACTTC
-	TRBV7-9	TRBJ1-1	-	CASSLGADRPDEAFF	TGTGCCAGCAGCTTAGGCGCAGACAGGCCTGATGAAGCTTTCTTT
TRBD1	TRBV2	TRBJ1-1	-	CASSTDRVPEAFF	TGTGCCAGCAGTACCGACAGGGTGCCTGAAGCTTTCTTT
-	TRBV5-1	TRBJ1-1	-	CASSLVGFGNTEAFF	TGCGCCAGCAGCTTGGTGGGGTTTGGGAACACTGAAGCTTTCTTT
-	TRBV29-1	TRBJ2-7	-	CSVGGPGGTGEQYF	TGCAGCGTTGGCGGCCCAGGGGGGACGGGCGAGCAGTACTTC
-	TRBV15	TRBJ2-6	-	CATSALPHSGANVLTF	TGTGCCACCAGCGCTCTCCCCCACTCTGGGGCCAACGTCCTGACTTTC
TRBD2	TRBV9	TRBJ2-3	-	CASSVRASGSTDTQYF	TGTGCCAGCAGCGTACGGGCTAGCGGGAGCACAGATACGCAGTATTTT
-	TRBV6-5	TRBJ2-3	once	CASSPRLVGSTQYF	TGTGCCAGCAGCCCAAGACTAGTCGGCAGTACGCAGTATTTT
-	TRBV9	TRBJ1-4	-	CASSSHRANEKLFF	TGTGCCAGCAGCTCTCATCGGGCTAATGAAAAACTGTTTTTT
TRBD2	TRBV27	TRBJ2-2	once	CASSPWTSEITGELFF	TGTGCCAGCAGTCCATGGACTAGCGAGATCACCGGGGAGCTGTTTTTT
-	TRBV7-9	TRBJ2-7	-	CASSLLGGEQYF	TGTGCCAGCAGCCTATTAGGTGGCGAGCAGTACTTC
-	TRBV18	TRBJ2-5	once	CASSPLLTEQETQYF	TGTGCCAGCTCACCACTACTTACAGAACAAGAGACCCAGTACTTC
-	TRBV7-2	TRBJ1-1	-	CASSKNWYGANTEAFF	TGTGCCAGCAGTAAAAATTGGTACGGGGCGAACACTGAAGCTTTCTTT
-	TRBV7-2	TRBJ2-3	-	CASSSLLTSTDTQYF	TGTGCCAGCAGCTCCCTACTAACTAGCACAGATACGCAGTATTTT
-	TRBV18	TRBJ2-1	-	CASSVARDYEQFF	TGTGCCAGCTCGGTGGCGAGGGACTATGAGCAGTTCTTC
-	TRBV9	TRBJ2-1	-	CASSGRWYNEQFF	TGTGCCAGCAGCGGACGTTGGTACAATGAGCAGTTCTTC
TRBD1	TRBV9	TRBJ1-1	-	CASSVLPGQPNTEAFF	TGTGCCAGCAGCGTCCTACCGGGACAGCCGAACACTGAAGCTTTCTTT
TRBD1	TRBV28	TRBJ2-5	-	CASTRPGQPQETQYF	TGTGCCAGCACCCGACCGGGACAGCCCCAAGAGACCCAGTACTTC
-	TRBV10-1	TRBJ1-4	-	CNRAPQGEKLFF	TGCAACAGGGCTCCCCAGGGAGAAAAACTGTTTTTT
TRBD2	TRBV5-8	TRBJ2-1	-	CASTPRGGSYNEQFF	TGTGCCAGCACTCCGCGGGGGGGCTCCTACAATGAGCAGTTCTTC
-	TRBV4-2	TRBJ1-5	-	CASSQDERGRGRPQHF	TGTGCCAGCAGCCAAGATGAGCGCGGAAGGGGACGGCCCCAGCATTTT
-	TRBV5-6	TRBJ1-5	-	CASSPGGSGNQPQHF	TGTGCCAGCAGCCCGGGGGGTTCGGGCAATCAGCCCCAGCATTTT
TRBD2	TRBV5-8	TRBJ2-1	-	CASSSRGSGSPRDEQFF	TGTGCCAGCAGCTCGCGGGGCAGCGGGAGCCCCAGGGATGAGCAGTTCTTC
TRBD1	TRBV5-1	TRBJ2-7	-	CASRSGTGVFGEQYF	TGCGCCAGCAGGTCCGGGACAGGTGTCTTTGGCGAGCAGTACTTC
TRBD1	TRBV7-2	TRBJ1-2	-	CASSGQTGVNYGYTF	TGTGCCAGCAGCGGCCAGACAGGGGTTAACTATGGCTACACCTTC
-	TRBV28	TRBJ1-1	few	CASIAVNTEAFF	TGTGCCAGCATTGCCGTGAACACTGAAGCTTTCTTT
-	TRBV5-1	TRBJ2-1	-	CASSLASEYNEQFF	TGCGCCAGCAGCTTGGCCTCGGAATACAATGAGCAGTTCTTC
TRBD1	TRBV11-2	TRBJ1-6	once	CASSPLDRAGSPLHF	TGTGCCAGCAGCCCCCTGGACAGGGCGGGTTCACCCCTCCACTTT
-	TRBV28	TRBJ2-1	once	CASSFLLARDEQFF	TGTGCCAGCAGTTTTTTACTAGCAAGGGATGAGCAGTTCTTC
-	TRBV19	TRBJ1-1	-	CASSIFTNPYNTEAFF	TGTGCCAGTAGTATATTCACCAATCCCTATAACACTGAAGCTTTCTTT
TRBD1	TRBV9	TRBJ2-1	-	CASSSATGGGYNEQFF	TGTGCCAGCAGCTCGGCGACAGGGGGAGGCTACAATGAGCAGTTCTTC
TRBD1	TRBV2	TRBJ1-2	-	CASSGDRQRYGYTF	TGTGCCAGCAGTGGGGACAGGCAGAGGTATGGCTACACCTTC
-	TRBV18	TRBJ1-1	-	CASSQSREGTEAFF	TGTGCCAGCTCACAAAGCAGGGAAGGGACTGAAGCTTTCTTT
-	TRBV28	TRBJ2-7	-	CASYDAVINEQYF	TGTGCCAGCTACGACGCGGTTATCAACGAGCAGTACTTC
TRBD1	TRBV6-1	TRBJ2-2	-	CASSPRTGNTGELFF	TGTGCCAGCAGTCCCCGGACAGGGAACACCGGGGAGCTGTTTTTT
TRBD1	TRBV28	TRBJ1-5	-	CASRTPGQGLGQPQHF	TGTGCCAGCAGGACCCCGGGACAGGGTTTAGGGCAGCCCCAGCATTTT
-	TRBV2	TRBJ1-4	few	CASSTRTILF	TGTGCCAGCAGTACGAGGACAATCCTTTTT
-	TRBV2	TRBJ2-6	-	CASSYGRNSGANVLTF	TGTGCCAGCAGTTATGGACGTAACTCTGGGGCCAACGTCCTGACTTTC
-	TRBV27	TRBJ1-1	-	CASSRLWVMNTEAFF	TGTGCCAGCTCACGTTTATGGGTAATGAACACTGAAGCTTTCTTT
-	TRBV2	TRBJ2-7	-	CASSEEQGFSYEQYF	TGTGCCAGCAGTGAAGAACAGGGTTTCTCCTACGAGCAGTACTTC
-	TRBV4-1	TRBJ1-5	-	CASSQLLRGSNQPQHF	TGCGCCAGCAGCCAACTATTAAGAGGGAGCAATCAGCCCCAGCATTTT
-	TRBV19	TRBJ1-5	once	CASSIEGGPPTYF	TGTGCCAGTAGTATTGAAGGGGGGCCTCCCACGTATTTT